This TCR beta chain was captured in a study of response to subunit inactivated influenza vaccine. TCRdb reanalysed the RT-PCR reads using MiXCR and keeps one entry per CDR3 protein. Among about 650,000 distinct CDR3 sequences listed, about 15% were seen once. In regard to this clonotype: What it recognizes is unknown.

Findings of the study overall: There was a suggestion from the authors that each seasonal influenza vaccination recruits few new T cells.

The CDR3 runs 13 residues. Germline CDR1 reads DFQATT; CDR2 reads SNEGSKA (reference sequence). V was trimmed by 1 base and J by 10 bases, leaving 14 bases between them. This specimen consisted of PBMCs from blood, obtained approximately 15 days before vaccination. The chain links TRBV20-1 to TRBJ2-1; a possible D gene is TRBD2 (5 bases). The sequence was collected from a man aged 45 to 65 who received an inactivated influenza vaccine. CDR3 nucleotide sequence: TGCAGTGCTAGAGGTAGCGCCGTGGGGGAGCAGTTCTTC. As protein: CSARGSAVGEQFF.